The present TCR beta chain was sequenced within a study of cytomegalovirus exposure and HLA in healthy donors. This CDR3 contains 12 residues. Per germline, CDR1 SGHAT and CDR2 FQNNGV. Trimming pared 0 bases from V and 7 bases from J, leaving 6 bases between. The primer mix had 60 Vbeta and 13 Jbeta primers. Sequencing was performed with immunoSEQ multiplex PCR; in TCRdb, only in-frame clones are kept and a portion is missing. The sample contains 150,000 to 250,000 clones, 79% of which appear only once. The clonotype originates from a girl between 5 and 17 years old in good health and CMV-seropositive. The chain employs TRBV11-2 and TRBJ1-2; a possible D gene is TRBD1 (5 bases). The material sequenced was PBMCs. CDR3 sequence reads: CASSLDRGGYTF. Here the CDR3 DNA reads TGTGCCAGCAGCTTAGATAGGGGTGGCTACACCTTC.